A single sample is the source of the 22 T cell receptor beta chains below, sequenced in a study of T-cell reconstitution after alpha-beta-depleted transplantation in children. The TCRbeta library was prepared with unique molecular identifiers. One entry per CDR3 protein, called by TCRdb with MiXCR from the PCR reads. The sample lists 450,000 to 550,000 distinct CDR3 sequences, approximately 10% occurring once. The input for sequencing was PBMCs, mostly from graft donor cells, taken 180 days after TCRalphabeta/CD19-depleted stem cell transplant. These TCRs come from a female patient aged 2-15 years who had a stem cell transplant for aplastic anemia, so the T cells may come from the graft donor.

This clonotype was picked up one time. This may stem from a read error, because a much larger clone lies one nucleotide away. This sequence joins TRBV5-6 and TRBJ2-1, with 7 bases lining up with TRBD1. This CDR3 spans 15 amino acids. The V gene's germline CDR1 is SGHDT and CDR2 YYEEEE. The V gene end was trimmed by 4 bases and the J gene end by 4 bases; junction bases not matched to a gene: 8. The CDR3 DNA follows: TGTGCCAGCAGCCTGCCGGGACAGCCGTACAATGAGCAGTTCTTC. Translating it yields CASSLPGQPYNEQFF.

This clonotype was observed a few times. The V call is TRBV7-2, the J call TRBJ1-1; 7 bases fit TRBD1. This CDR3 has 14 residues. The ends lost 10 bases at V and 0 bases at J; junction bases unmatched: 8. Germline CDR1 reads SGHTA; CDR2 reads FQGNSA. The CDR3 nucleotides are TGTGCCACGGGACAGTTTAAAATGAACACTGAAGCTTTCTTT. Protein sequence: CATGQFKMNTEAFF.

J is TRBJ2-3 and V is TRBV9; 8 bases align to TRBD2. In germline, CDR1 is SGDLS, CDR2 YYNGEE. The CDR3 has 18 amino acids. V shed 5 bases, J shed 1 base, and the junction held 15 bases outside the gene matches. In nucleotides, the CDR3 is TGTGCCAGCAGGGTCGGGAGAGCGGGGGACGAGCGCACAGATACGCAGTATTTT. As protein: CASRVGRAGDERTDTQYF.

This clonotype occurred many times. The CDR3, as DNA: TGTGCCAGCAGCCTCGACAGCTTCACAGATACGCAGTATTTT. Protein: CASSLDSFTDTQYF. This sequence joins TRBV7-3 and TRBJ2-3, with a tentative D call TRBD1 (5 bases). The CDR3 covers 14 residues. Per germline, CDR1 SGHTA and CDR2 FQGTGA. V dropped 5 bases and J dropped 2 bases, with 11 bases sitting between them.

Only a few counts were recorded for this clonotype. V gene TRBV11-2 combines with J gene TRBJ2-7; D may be TRBD1 or TRBD2 (5 bases each). The ends were cut back, 1 base at V and 6 bases at J, with 7 bases in the middle. Per the germline V gene, CDR1 is SGHAT and CDR2 is FQNNGV. The CDR3 spans 12 residues. The CDR3 DNA follows: TGTGCCAGCAGCTTAGGGGGGACCGAGCAGTACGTC. Its translation is CASSLGGTEQYV.

The chain employs TRBV4-2 and TRBJ2-5; D may correspond to TRBD1 or TRBD2 (5 bases each). Germline CDR1 LGHNA, CDR2 YNFKEQ. The V gene lost 0 bases and the J gene lost 5 bases, with 13 bases spanning the gap. The CDR3 loop spans 15 amino acids. The CDR3 DNA follows: TGTGCCAGCAGCCAAGAAGGTTCGGGGCGGGAGACCCAGTACTTC. Translation: CASSQEGSGRETQYF.

This clonotype was observed at least ten times. At one end the junction does not follow the germline gene, possibly because of a read error. The J gene is TRBJ2-7, the V gene TRBV7-2, with D hard to call. This CDR3 is built from 12 residues. CDR1 SGHTA and CDR2 FQGNSA come from the germline V gene. This CDR3 is CASSLVPYEQYF. DNA for the CDR3: TGCGCCAGCAGCTTGGTCCCCTACGAGCAGTACTTC.

The V gene is TRBV12-3 or TRBV12-4, the J gene TRBJ1-4; perhaps TRBD1 as D (6 bases). The V gene lost 3 bases and the J gene lost 1 base, with 15 bases spanning the gap. The CDR3 runs 17 residues. Here the CDR3 DNA reads TGTGCCAGCAGTTTGTGGGGGGCGTCGGGAACTAATGAAAAACTGTTTTTT. This gives the protein CASSLWGASGTNEKLFF.

A few counts support this clonotype. The rearrangement joins TRBV6-6 to TRBJ1-2; 7 nucleotides align to TRBD1. The CDR3 has 13 amino acids. The germline CDR1 and CDR2 sequences are MNHNY and SVGAGI (reference sequence). With V trimmed by 2 bases and J by 10 bases, 7 bases remained unmatched. The CDR3 sequence: CASSYRGGADYTF. CDR3 bases: TGTGCCAGCAGTTACCGAGGGGGCGCAGACTACACCTTC.

The sample holds a few counts of this clonotype. The rearrangement links TRBV7-2 to TRBJ2-7, with 9 positions matching TRBD2. CDR1 is SGHTA and CDR2 is FQGNSA in the germline V gene. The CDR3 is 15 amino acids. Germline trimming cut 1 base from V and 5 bases from J; bases unmatched to any gene: 6. As DNA, the CDR3 is TGTGCCAGCAGCTTAGAGGGCGGGAGGGCCCACGAGCAGTACGTC. Translation: CASSLEGGRAHEQYV.

Written as DNA, the CDR3 is TGCAGTGCTAGAGGAGAGCCCCCGAGGAGGGGAGCTTTCTTT. This encodes CSARGEPPRRGAFF. V usage is TRBV20-1 and J usage is TRBJ1-1; the D gene is possibly TRBD1 (5 bases). Trimming removed 1 base from V and 10 bases from J, with 19 bases in between. Germline CDR1 DFQATT, CDR2 SNEGSKA (reference sequence). The CDR3 runs 14 residues.

This clonotype has a count of ten or more. V is TRBV7-8 and J is TRBJ2-5; tentatively, D is TRBD1 (5 bases). This CDR3 region has 18 residues. Germline V lookup: CDR1 SGHVS, CDR2 FQNEAQ. Trimming took 0 bases from V and 1 from J, leaving 18 bases between them. The DNA of the CDR3 is TGTGCCAGCAGCTTAGCAGCATACTCTGGACACCGCCAAGAGACCCAGTACTTC. Its protein product is CASSLAAYSGHRQETQYF. Supplemented by reference TRBV7-8 and TRBJ2-5, the full variable domain reads GAGVSQSPRYKVAKRGQDVALRCDPISGHVSLFWYQQALGQGPEFLTYFQNEAQLDKSGLPSDRFFAERPEGSVSTLKIQRTQQEDSAVYLCASSLAAYSGHRQETQYFGPGTRLLVL.

The chain joins TRBV11-2 to TRBJ2-1; 13 nucleotides agree with TRBD2. The V segment lost 4 bases and the J segment 6 bases; nucleotides outside the gene matches: 6. Per germline, CDR1 SGHAT and CDR2 FQNNGV. This CDR3 is 16 amino acids long. The chain's CDR3 is CASSSTLAGGFNEQFF. For the CDR3, the DNA is TGTGCCAGCAGCTCTACACTAGCGGGAGGGTTCAATGAGCAGTTCTTC.

This clonotype was seen only a few times. The gene calls are TRBV28 and TRBJ2-7; D gene unclear. The V gene's germline CDR1 is MDHEN and CDR2 SYDVKM. With 8 bases removed from V and 4 bases from J, the gap between germline ends came to 12 bases. The CDR3 extends over 12 amino acids. DNA of the CDR3: TGTGCCAGCCAACTCCCGGGTTACGAGCAGTACTTC. Protein: CASQLPGYEQYF.

V is TRBV10-3 and J is TRBJ2-1; 11 bases fit TRBD2. Trimming cost V 2 bases and J 7 bases; bases outside gene matches: 7. The CDR3 is made up of 16 amino acids. Germline V gene lookup returns CDR1 ENHRY and CDR2 SYGVKD. In DNA, the CDR3 is TGTGCCATCAGTGAGCAACTAGCGGGAGTTGGAAATGAGCAGTTCTTC. This sequence encodes CAISEQLAGVGNEQFF.

This clonotype was found a few times. The gene calls are TRBV6-2 or TRBV6-3 and TRBJ2-3, with TRBD2 matching 8 bases. The germline gives CDR1 MNHEY, CDR2 SVGEGT. Trimming removed 7 bases from V and 4 bases from J; junction bases left unmatched: 7. CDR3 size: 14 residues. The CDR3 is CASTRSGSADTQYF. In nucleotides, the CDR3 is TGTGCCAGCACTAGGAGCGGGAGCGCAGATACGCAGTATTTT.

J is TRBJ2-7 and V is TRBV4-3, with D unresolved. CDR3 length equals 13 residues. V dropped 0 bases and J dropped 4 bases, with 7 bases sitting between them. Germline values: CDR1 LGHNA, CDR2 YSLEER. The CDR3 sequence: CASSQDYLYEQYF. CDR3 in DNA: TGCGCCAGCAGCCAAGATTACCTTTACGAGCAGTACTTC.

The genes are TRBV6-5 and TRBJ2-1, with TRBD2 matching over 7 bases. V was pared by 0 bases and J by 6 bases, with 8 bases of the junction left unmatched. This CDR3 is 16 amino acids long. CDR1 is MNHEY, CDR2 SVGAGI, per germline. This chain's CDR3 is CASSYSGGSGSNEQFF. CDR3 DNA: TGTGCCAGCAGTTACTCGGGCGGGAGCGGGTCCAATGAGCAGTTCTTC.

The chain joins TRBV3-1 to TRBJ2-1; 7 nucleotides align to TRBD2. Germline CDR1 reads LGHDT; CDR2 reads YNNKEL (reference sequence). This CDR3 comprises 16 residues. Unmatched junction bases numbered 12, after V lost 3 bases and J lost 7 bases. The CDR3 here is CASSHGWREPLNEQFF. The CDR3, as DNA: TGTGCCAGCAGCCATGGTTGGCGGGAGCCCCTTAATGAGCAGTTCTTC.

This sequence joins TRBV4-3 and TRBJ2-4; D ambiguous. CDR3 size: 17 residues. Germline V gives CDR1 LGHNA, CDR2 YSLEER. V gave up 6 bases and J gave up 2 bases, with 20 bases separating them. The CDR3 region is CASSLGHSGWPKNIQYF. CDR3 sequence (DNA): TGCGCCAGCAGTCTCGGGCACTCCGGGTGGCCCAAAAACATTCAGTACTTC.

This chain uses TRBV28 with TRBJ2-7; D perhaps matches TRBD1 (7 bases). This CDR3 region has 14 residues. From germline, CDR1 is MDHEN and CDR2 SYDVKM. Trimming pared 4 bases from V and 2 bases from J, leaving 12 bases between. CDR3: CASSSQGEAYEQYF. The CDR3 region has the DNA TGTGCCAGCAGTTCGCAGGGGGAGGCCTACGAGCAGTACTTC.

This clonotype has a count of ten or more. The chain is built from TRBV28 and TRBJ1-4; maybe TRBD1 (6 bases). The CDR3 spans 12 residues. CDR1 and CDR2 from the germline V gene are MDHEN and SYDVKM. With 10 bases removed from V and 7 bases from J, the gap between germline ends came to 13 bases. CDR3 region: CATQGSTEKLFF. Written as DNA, the CDR3 is TGTGCCACCCAGGGGAGCACTGAAAAACTGTTTTTT.